The sequence of this T cell receptor (beta chain) was determined in a study of T cell responses to AZD1222 COVID-19 vaccine. The CDR3 is made up of 14 amino acids. Germline CDR1 is SQVTM and CDR2 is ANQGSEA. The V and J ends lost 5 bases and 4 bases, in that order; junction bases with no gene match: 9. This clone was seen just once. As yet, its antigen is unknown. Study-wide points: Most donors were white British and more were female, and clonal diversity was possibly underestimated. Two AZD1222 doses significantly raised spike-specific TCR breadth and depth over controls. At baseline, just six or seven AZD1222 recipients tested seropositive.

Repertoires were generated with immunoSEQ multiplex PCR, while TCRdb's copy carries only in-frame clones and drops some. The table includes more than 100,000 clones, more than 70% detected once. The sample consisted of peripheral blood, taken on day 0 of AZD1222 vaccination. The rearrangement links TRBV29-1 to TRBJ2-3; 7 nucleotides match TRBD1. The receptor comes from an adult in good health. The CDR3 DNA reads TGCAGCGTTATGGACAGGATTCCCGCAGATACGCAGTATTTT. Protein sequence: CSVMDRIPADTQYF.